This T cell receptor beta chain was captured in a study of cytomegalovirus exposure and HLA in healthy donors. Study-level information: The platform used for the approximately 120 validation repertoires matched that of the 600 to 800 first-cohort repertoires, a later analysis reported.

Germline loops: CDR1 MGHDK, CDR2 SYGVNS. Between the trimmed V and J ends, which lost 5 bases and 0 bases, there was a span of 13 bases. The CDR3 has 15 amino acids. For this clone: Its antigen is not identified.

Data came from immunoSEQ multiplex PCR; TCRdb stores just in-frame clones and leaves some out. Found here are about 160,000 clones, approximately 86% of them singletons; the top ten hold about 2.2%. Study-level points and caveats: Associated with cytomegalovirus, according to the listing, were approximately 160 TCR beta chains. Cytomegalovirus status was reportedly diagnosed by the classifier with high specificity and sensitivity. A subsequent analysis found that TCR clusters from the first cohort also tended to co-occur in the 120 or so validation repertoires, with 90% to 95% of cluster scores above 0.

The sample consisted of PBMCs. The receptor comes from a woman between 18 and 29 years old in good health and CMV-seronegative. The chain links TRBV25-1 to TRBJ1-1; D might be TRBD1 (6 bases). CDR3 in DNA: TGTGCCAGCAGTTTACACACAGGGATGAACACTGAAGCTTTCTTT. This gives the protein CASSLHTGMNTEAFF.